Each of the 25 T cell receptor beta chains below was sequenced from the same sample in a study of molecular identifiers for immune sequencing clone quantification. TCRdb reprocessed the PCR reads with MiXCR, giving one entry per CDR3 protein. The sample shows approximately 500,000 distinct CDR3 sequences, about a fifth of them seen only once. Sample: naive CD8+ T cells from blood, with Jurkat cell RNA spiked in. The subset was: FACS-sorted CD8+CD4-CCR7+CD45RA+ naive T cells. All receptors come from a human donor in good health. Some libraries in this study had Jurkat cell RNA spiked in.

In its sample, this clonotype was seen many times. The chain combines TRBV27 with TRBJ2-7; D is possibly TRBD1 or TRBD2 (5 bases each). This CDR3 has 14 amino acids. The V end was cut by 4 bases, the J end by 5 bases, with 15 bases between. Per the germline V gene, CDR1 is MNHEY and CDR2 is SMNVEV (reference sequence). The CDR3 DNA follows: TGTGCCAGCAGTTCCGGGACCCGATTCGACGAGCAGTACTTC. It specifies CASSSGTRFDEQYF.

In the case of this clonotype: A much bigger clone sits one base away, suggesting this may be a read error. The chain links TRBV28 to TRBJ1-5; 7 bases fit TRBD1. This CDR3 has 16 residues. CDR1 is MDHEN and CDR2 is SYDVKM in the germline V gene. The junction had 10 bases not matched to a gene; V was cut back by 6 bases and J by 2 bases. Written as DNA, the CDR3 is TGTGCCAGCAGATTGTCGACAGGGATTGGCAATCAGCCCCAGCATTTT. This sequence encodes CASRLSTGIGNQPQHF.

The chain is built from TRBV2 and TRBJ2-5; 11 nucleotides line up with TRBD2. With V trimmed by 2 bases and J by 2 bases, 4 bases remained unmatched. The length of the CDR3 is 16 residues. The germline V gene has CDR1 SNHLY and CDR2 FYNNEI. The CDR3 bases are TGTGCCAGCAGTGAATTGGCTAGCGGGGGGCAAGAGACCCAGTACTTC. It translates to CASSELASGGQETQYF.

V usage is TRBV10-3 and J usage is TRBJ1-3, with 10 bases lining up with TRBD1. The germline gives CDR1 ENHRY, CDR2 SYGVKD. V lost 6 bases and J lost 1; bases outside the gene matches: 3. This CDR3 contains 15 residues. The CDR3 sequence: CAIRGQGVSGNTIYF. CDR3 DNA sequence: TGTGCCATCAGAGGACAGGGGGTTTCTGGAAACACCATATATTTT.

The chain uses TRBV4-1 and TRBJ1-5; D is uncertain. CDR1 is MGHRA, CDR2 YSYEKL, per germline. V lost 1 base, J lost 6 bases, and 13 bases lay in between. The CDR3 spans 15 residues. In DNA form, the CDR3 reads TGCGCCAGCAGCCAAGTTTCAGTTCCGGGTCAGCCCCAGCATTTT. It encodes CASSQVSVPGQPQHF.

In the case of this clonotype: This may be a read error, as it is one base from a much larger clone. The V call is TRBV19, the J call TRBJ2-7, with D possibly TRBD1 on 5 matching bases. Per germline, CDR1 LNHDA and CDR2 SQIVND (reference sequence). This CDR3 region has 14 residues. CDR3 DNA sequence: TGTGCCAGTTTCCAACCAGGGATTACCTACGAGCAGCACTTC. Translation: CASFQPGITYEQHF.

This clonotype was seen more than once but under ten times. CDR3 amino acids: CASSPSRGKNTEAFF. CDR3 nucleotides: TGTGCCAGCAGTCCCTCCCGGGGGAAGAACACTGAAGCTTTCTTT. The chain has TRBV12-3 or TRBV12-4 and TRBJ1-1; possible D gene TRBD1, 5 bases. The V end was cut by 5 bases, the J end by 1 base, with 14 bases between. The CDR3 is made up of 15 amino acids.

This chain uses TRBV6-5 with TRBJ2-2; D remains ambiguous. The CDR3 is 14 amino acids. The germline gives CDR1 MNHEY, CDR2 SVGAGI. With 2 bases removed from V and 3 bases from J, the gap between germline ends came to 7 bases. The CDR3 region is CASSYQGHTGELFF. DNA of the CDR3: TGTGCCAGCAGTTACCAAGGTCACACCGGGGAGCTGTTTTTT.

The sample holds many counts of this clonotype. The V and J genes are TRBV4-3 and TRBJ2-2; D is unclear. The CDR3 loop spans 14 amino acids. Trimming stripped 1 base from V and 1 base from J, with 4 bases between. Germline V gene lookup returns CDR1 LGHNA and CDR2 YSLEER. CDR3 in amino acids: CASSQAQNTGELFF. Here the CDR3 DNA reads TGCGCCAGCAGCCAAGCCCAGAACACCGGGGAGCTGTTTTTT.

This clonotype has more than one count but fewer than ten. V and J are TRBV4-3 and TRBJ2-1; no clear D. Germline V CDR1 and CDR2: LGHNA, YSLEER. The V end lost 0 bases, the J end lost 1 base, and 16 bases lay between the germline ends. The CDR3 has 18 residues. The chain's CDR3 is CASSQDSGIGFSYNEQFF. CDR3 coding DNA: TGCGCCAGCAGCCAAGATTCAGGTATTGGTTTTTCCTACAATGAGCAGTTCTTC.

As for this clonotype: The CDR3 does not close with the conserved phenylalanine or tryptophan, likely indicating a read error. The rearrangement uses TRBV14 and TRBJ2-7, with D perhaps being TRBD1 or TRBD2 (5 bases each). The germline CDR1 and CDR2 sequences are SGHDN and FVKESK. CDR3 length equals 14 residues. Trimming cost V 0 bases and J 6 bases, with 12 bases left between them. In DNA form, the CDR3 reads TGTGCCAGCAGCCAAGACTTAGGGACCGCCGAGCAGTACCTC. Protein: CASSQDLGTAEQYL.

This clonotype was recorded at least ten times. The chain uses TRBV28 and TRBJ1-1, with a weak D call TRBD1 (5 bases). With 3 bases removed from V and 2 bases from J, the gap between germline ends came to 10 bases. There are 14 residues in the CDR3. Germline V gives CDR1 MDHEN, CDR2 SYDVKM. CDR3 residues: CASSFEGTNTEAFF. DNA of the CDR3: TGTGCCAGCAGTTTTGAGGGGACTAACACTGAAGCTTTCTTT.

In its sample, this clonotype was seen a few times. This chain links TRBV11-2 with TRBJ2-7; 8 nucleotides line up with TRBD1. V gave up 2 bases and J gave up 6 bases; unmatched junction bases: 6. The CDR3 runs 14 residues. CDR1 and CDR2 from the germline V gene are SGHAT and FQNNGV. Here the CDR3 DNA reads TGTGCCAGCAGCTTACGGACAGGGTTAGTCGAGCAGTACTTC. The encoded protein is CASSLRTGLVEQYF.

The chain couples TRBV28 to TRBJ1-5; 7 bases agree with TRBD1. The ends lost 7 bases at V and 9 bases at J; junction bases unmatched: 12. From germline, CDR1 is MDHEN and CDR2 SYDVKM. The CDR3 spans 14 residues. The CDR3 protein is CASTIRGGGRPQHF. Written as DNA, the CDR3 is TGTGCCAGCACCATCAGGGGGGGGGGTCGGCCCCAGCATTTT.

This clonotype was observed at least ten times. The CDR3 is CASSEWDRSYNSPLHF. CDR3 bases: TGTGCCAGCAGTGAATGGGATCGCTCCTATAATTCACCCCTCCACTTT. The J gene is TRBJ1-6, the V gene TRBV25-1; D is unclear. Trimming took off 1 base at V and 0 bases at J, with 7 bases between the two ends. The germline V gene encodes CDR1 MGHDK and CDR2 SYGVNS. The CDR3 has 16 residues. Supplemented by reference TRBV25-1 and TRBJ1-6, the full variable domain reads EADIYQTPRYLVIGTGKKITLECSQTMGHDKMYWYQQDPGMELHLIHYSYGVNSTEKGDLSSESTVSRIRTEHFPLTLESARPSHTSQYLCASSEWDRSYNSPLHFGNGTRLTVT.

This clonotype appeared a few times. The chain joins TRBV11-2 to TRBJ2-7; D is undetermined. Germline assignment: CDR1 SGHAT and CDR2 FQNNGV. This CDR3 spans 15 amino acids. Between the trimmed V and J ends, which lost 0 bases and 3 bases, there was a span of 12 bases. CDR3 amino acids: CASSLEALQNYEQYF. CDR3 bases: TGTGCCAGCAGCTTAGAAGCGCTTCAGAACTACGAGCAGTACTTC.

The chain recombines TRBV7-3 with TRBJ2-3, with 9 bases matching TRBD2. The CDR3 runs to 15 residues. The junction had 7 bases not matched to a gene; V was cut back by 5 bases and J by 4 bases. Germline CDR1 and CDR2: SGHTA and FQGTGA. The CDR3 here is CASSNSGSGSDTQYF. CDR3 sequence (DNA): TGTGCCAGCAGCAATAGCGGGAGCGGGTCAGATACGCAGTATTTT.

On this clonotype: Given a much more abundant clone one base away, this may be a read error. The chain joins TRBV7-6 to TRBJ1-4, with a tentative D call TRBD1 (6 bases). The germline V gene encodes CDR1 SGHVS and CDR2 FNYEAQ. V was trimmed by 8 bases and J by 6 bases, leaving 25 bases between them. CDR3 length: 17 residues. The CDR3 reads CASGPRTATTRDEKLFF. The CDR3 coding sequence is TGTGCCAGCGGCCCCCGGACAGCTACTACCAGAGATGAAAAACTGTTTTTT.

Notes on this clonotype: This may come from a read error, since a much larger clone is one base off. The chain employs TRBV20-1 and TRBJ2-7, with TRBD1 matching over 8 bases. V was clipped by 5 bases and J by 1 base; unmatched bases: 4. This CDR3 has 13 amino acids. The germline gives CDR1 DFQATT, CDR2 SNEGSKA (reference sequence). The CDR3 nucleotides read TGCAGTGCTGGTCAGGGGGCTTCCTACGAGCAGTACTTC. This sequence encodes CSAGQGASYEQYF.

V and J are TRBV19 and TRBJ2-1, with a possible D match to TRBD1 (6 bases). The CDR3 extends over 13 amino acids. Deletions cut 7 bases from V and 3 bases from J, with 10 bases between. Germline CDR1 reads LNHDA; CDR2 reads SQIVND (reference sequence). CDR3 in amino acids: CASTTDSYNEQFF. The CDR3 DNA follows: TGTGCCAGTACCACGGACAGCTACAATGAGCAGTTCTTC.

Concerning this clonotype: A read error may be the cause here, since a much bigger clone is one base away. The rearrangement links TRBV27 to TRBJ2-2, with TRBD2 as a possible D gene (5 bases). There are 13 residues in the CDR3. Germline lookup yields CDR1 MNHEY and CDR2 SMNVEV (reference sequence). The CDR3, as DNA: TGTGCCAGCAGTTACGGTTCCACCGGGGAGCCGTTTTTT. It is translated as CASSYGSTGEPFF.

This clonotype occurred many times. The chain recombines TRBV6-5 with TRBJ1-1; no firm D call. The CDR3 extends over 15 amino acids. V was cut by 7 bases and J by 5 bases, with 20 bases left in between. Germline-derived CDR1 and CDR2 are MNHEY and SVGAGI. The CDR3 DNA is TGTGCCAGCATCGACTCAGGTGGCGGAAGGACTGAAGCTTTCTTT. This gives the protein CASIDSGGGRTEAFF.

This clonotype has a count of ten or more. CDR3 bases: TGTGCCAGCCGCGGGTGGGGGACAGGAGTAATTGCCGGGGAGCTGTTTTTT. This sequence encodes CASRGWGTGVIAGELFF. The rearrangement uses TRBV6-5 and TRBJ2-2; 8 positions agree with TRBD1. The V gene end was trimmed by 8 bases and the J gene end by 6 bases; junction bases not matched to a gene: 17. This CDR3 has 17 amino acids. Germline CDR1 and CDR2: MNHEY and SVGAGI.

This clonotype was seen a handful of times. The V and J genes are TRBV5-1 and TRBJ2-1; D gene unclear. Trimming pared 2 bases from V and 7 bases from J, leaving 7 bases between. CDR3 size: 12 residues. Germline CDR1 is SGHRS and CDR2 is YFSETQ. The CDR3: CASSFPRNEQFF. The CDR3 coding sequence is TGCGCCAGCAGCTTCCCCAGAAATGAGCAGTTCTTC.

Comments on this clonotype: A much more abundant neighbour one base away suggests this may be a read error. Since no conserved phenylalanine or tryptophan closes the CDR3, a read error is the likely cause. The gene calls are TRBV27 and TRBJ2-3; D remains ambiguous. The germline CDR1 and CDR2 sequences are MNHEY and SMNVEV (reference sequence). The CDR3 contains 14 residues. Trimming left V 2 bases short and J 0 bases short, with 6 bases between. This CDR3 is CASSLAMSTDTQYS. CDR3 coding DNA: TGTGCCAGCAGTTTAGCGATGAGCACAGATACGCAGTATTCT.